Listed below are T cell receptor beta chains from one sample, sequenced in a study of early stage breast cancer tumors. TCRdb's table, derived via immunoSEQ multiplex PCR, lists solely in-frame clones and lacks some. The profile covers tens of thousands of clones, with 75% to 95% appearing a single time and 5% taken by the ten largest. Sequenced input: blood. The receptors originated from a person between 65 and 79 years old with breast cancer. Both conserved end residues are part of each CDR3. D genes are given only for firm matches. The size entry is marked missing in some rows and otherwise reads once, few, many or a size class.

cdr3_nt cdr3_aa j_call cdr3_length v_call clone_size d_call
TGTGCCAGCAGCTTGGGCAGGGTCGAGACCCAGTACTTC CASSLGRVETQYF TRBJ2-5 13 TRBV5-6 . .
TGTGCCAGCATGATCGGCCTAGCACGCGGCACTGAAGCTTTCTTT CASMIGLARGTEAFF TRBJ1-1 15 TRBV6-6 . .
TGTGCCAGCAGCATGAACAGTGCTGGAAACACCATATATTTT CASSMNSAGNTIYF TRBJ1-3 14 TRBV11-2 . .
TGTGCCAGCAGCTGGAAGGCGGACAGTTTTCTCTTT CASSWKADSFLF TRBJ1-1 12 TRBV5-4 few .
TGCGCCAGCAGCCAAGACATGGGGAGCTATGGCTACACCTTC CASSQDMGSYGYTF TRBJ1-2 14 TRBV4-1 few .
TGTGCCCTTGGACAGGGTGGTGGCTACACCTTC CALGQGGGYTF TRBJ1-2 11 TRBV30 few TRBD1
TGTGCCAGCAGCATAGGGACAGCTCCTTTCTATGGCTACACCTTC CASSIGTAPFYGYTF TRBJ1-2 15 TRBV5-4 once TRBD1
TGTGCCAGCGGAATAGCGGGGGGTTTCCATGAGCAGTTCTTC CASGIAGGFHEQFF TRBJ2-1 14 TRBV5-6 once TRBD2
TGCAGCGTCCCGACTAGCGGCACAGATACGCAGTATTTT CSVPTSGTDTQYF TRBJ2-3 13 TRBV29-1 . TRBD2
TGTGCCAGCAGCCTCGACAGGGGGCGTTCACCCCTCCACTTT CASSLDRGRSPLHF TRBJ1-6 14 TRBV6-1 . TRBD1
TGCGCCAGCAGTTTTAGCGGGAGTGAAATCGGGGAGCTGTTTTTT CASSFSGSEIGELFF TRBJ2-2 15 TRBV10-1 . TRBD2
TGCGCCAGCAGCCATGCCGGGTCGGGGCAGCCCCAGCATTTT CASSHAGSGQPQHF TRBJ1-5 14 TRBV4-1 . .
TGTGCCAGCAGCTTAAGTTGGCCTTACAATGAGCAGTTCTTC CASSLSWPYNEQFF TRBJ2-1 14 TRBV7-3 . .
TGTGCCAGCAGCCTGCGCCTAAAAGAGACCCAGTACTTC CASSLRLKETQYF TRBJ2-5 13 TRBV11-3 . .
TGTGCCAGCAGCCCGGGCAGGGGGCCGCAGTCTGGAAACACCATATATTTT CASSPGRGPQSGNTIYF TRBJ1-3 17 TRBV9 . TRBD1
TGTGCCAGCAGCCCGGGGGGACAGGGGGCCACTGAAGCTTTCTTT CASSPGGQGATEAFF TRBJ1-1 15 TRBV5-4 . TRBD1
TGTGCCATCAGTGAGTCGGGCGGGGGCCACAAAGAGACCCAGTACTTC CAISESGGGHKETQYF TRBJ2-5 16 TRBV10-3 . .
TGCGCCAGCAGCTTGGAACGGTCCGGCTACGAGCAGTACTTC CASSLERSGYEQYF TRBJ2-7 14 TRBV5-1 . .
TGTGCCAGTACCCCGGGACAGGGGTACGAGCAGTACTTC CASTPGQGYEQYF TRBJ2-7 13 TRBV19 . TRBD1
TGTGCCAGCTGGCGGGGGGCTAGCGGATTCTTGAACGAGCAGTACTTC CASWRGASGFLNEQYF TRBJ2-7 16 TRBV5-6 . TRBD2
TGTGCCAGCAGATCCGCGGGGGGCTTAAACACCGGGGAGCTGTTTTTT CASRSAGGLNTGELFF TRBJ2-2 16 TRBV7-6 . TRBD2
TGTGCCAGCAGTTTGACTCACAATGAGCAGTTCTTC CASSLTHNEQFF TRBJ2-1 12 TRBV28 . .
TGCAGCGTTGGCTTTAGCGGCAATGAGCAGTTCTTC CSVGFSGNEQFF TRBJ2-1 12 TRBV29-1 . .